A selection of T cell receptor beta chains follows, all from one sample in a study of cytomegalovirus exposure and HLA in healthy donors. Using immunoSEQ multiplex PCR, the repertoire was profiled, and TCRdb retains in-frame clones only, with some absent. The repertoire holds 85,000 to 90,000 clones, about nine tenths seen once, with about 2.3% in the top ten. Material: PBMCs. These receptors all stem from a man aged 18-30 years in good health and CMV-seronegative. The CDR3 runs from the conserved cysteine through the conserved F or W. The D gene is left open where the match is weak. Expanded clones get a size class; other rows say once, few or many, or leave the size out.

cdr3_aa | cdr3_nt | j_call | v_call | cdr3_length | clone_size | d_call
CASRTVGTGGYEQYF | TGTGCCAGCCGAACGGTGGGGACAGGGGGCTACGAGCAGTACTTC | TRBJ2-7 | TRBV28 | 15 | . | TRBD1
CASSLRGGGSSSTDTQYF | TGTGCCAGCAGCCTACGGGGGGGCGGGAGCTCTAGCACAGATACGCAGTATTTT | TRBJ2-3 | TRBV7-2 | 18 | . | TRBD2
CASSPKTGTSFETQYF | TGTGCCAGCTCACCAAAAACCGGGACTAGCTTTGAGACCCAGTACTTC | TRBJ2-5 | TRBV18 | 16 | . | TRBD2
CASSGGLNTEAFF | TGCGCCAGCAGCGGGGGACTCAACACTGAAGCTTTCTTT | TRBJ1-1 | TRBV5-1 | 13 | . | .
CASSRTGLAGVKTGELFF | TGTGCCAGCAGCCGAACCGGACTAGCGGGAGTTAAGACCGGGGAGCTGTTTTTT | TRBJ2-2 | TRBV11-3 | 18 | . | TRBD2
CASSLYYEQFF | TGTGCCAGCAGTTTATACTATGAGCAGTTCTTC | TRBJ2-1 | TRBV28 | 11 | . | .
CASSLDLQGGETQYF | TGTGCCAGCAGCTTGGACCTACAGGGTGGAGAGACCCAGTACTTC | TRBJ2-5 | TRBV5-4 | 15 | . | .
CASSATIRTSGYEQYF | TGTGCCAGCAGTGCTACCATCCGGACTAGCGGTTACGAGCAGTACTTC | TRBJ2-7 | TRBV28 | 16 | . | TRBD2
CASSQLAGGPRSYEQYF | TGCGCCAGCAGCCAACTAGCGGGAGGGCCAAGATCTTACGAGCAGTACTTC | TRBJ2-7 | TRBV5-1 | 17 | . | TRBD2
CASSLTPGQLETQYF | TGTGCCAGCAGCTTGACCCCTGGACAGTTGGAGACCCAGTACTTC | TRBJ2-5 | TRBV5-6 | 15 | . | .
CASSALAGVTYNEQFF | TGTGCCAGCAGTGCACTAGCGGGAGTAACCTACAATGAGCAGTTCTTC | TRBJ2-1 | TRBV6-1 | 16 | . | TRBD2
CASSLSQPSLGDTIYF | TGCGCCAGCAGCTTAAGTCAGCCATCCCTTGGAGACACCATATATTTT | TRBJ1-3 | TRBV5-1 | 16 | few | .
CASSARRYGGTEAFF | TGTGCCAGCAGTGCCCGGAGATATGGTGGCACTGAAGCTTTCTTT | TRBJ1-1 | TRBV27 | 15 | . | .
CASSAKIGHRSGANVLTF | TGTGCCAGCAGCGCCAAGATCGGACATCGCTCTGGGGCCAACGTCCTGACTTTC | TRBJ2-6 | TRBV7-9 | 18 | . | .
CAISDVGLIAKNIQYF | TGTGCCATCAGTGACGTGGGGCTAATAGCCAAAAACATTCAGTACTTC | TRBJ2-4 | TRBV10-3 | 16 | . | .
CASSSRDIMFDTQYF | TGCGCCAGCAGCTCCCGGGACATTATGTTTGATACGCAGTATTTT | TRBJ2-3 | TRBV5-1 | 15 | . | .
CASSQRLTGTASSYEQYF | TGTGCCAGCAGCCAACGGTTGACGGGAACAGCTTCATCCTACGAGCAGTACTTC | TRBJ2-7 | TRBV4-2 | 18 | . | .
CASLTVPYGYTF | TGTGCCAGCCTGACAGTCCCCTATGGCTACACCTTC | TRBJ1-2 | TRBV28 | 12 | . | .
CASGRSGSGGDTQYF | TGTGCTAGTGGTCGTAGCGGGAGCGGGGGAGATACGCAGTATTTT | TRBJ2-3 | TRBV12-5 | 15 | . | TRBD2
CASSIARERVTEAFF | TGTGCCAGTAGTATAGCGCGGGAAAGGGTCACTGAAGCTTTCTTT | TRBJ1-1 | TRBV19 | 15 | once | .
CASSQAAGGVRNSPLHF | TGCGCCAGCAGCCAAGCGGCGGGGGGGGTAAGGAATTCACCCCTCCACTTT | TRBJ1-6 | TRBV4-1 | 17 | . | .
CASSQRRAGDTIYF | TGTGCCAGCAGCCAGAGGAGGGCAGGAGACACCATATATTTT | TRBJ1-3 | TRBV9 | 14 | . | .
CASSLVTGTGANVLTF | TGTGCCAGCAGCTTAGTAACAGGGACCGGGGCCAACGTCCTGACTTTC | TRBJ2-6 | TRBV7-6 | 16 | once | .
CASSFSLGRAGGQYF | TGTGCCAGCAGTTTTTCTCTCGGGCGGGCAGGGGGGCAGTACTTC | TRBJ2-7 | TRBV27 | 15 | . | TRBD1
CASSSWGVQPQHF | TGTGCCAGCAGCTCCTGGGGGGTCCAGCCCCAGCATTTT | TRBJ1-5 | TRBV5-6 | 13 | . | .
CASSGQGTADTQYF | TGTGCCAGCAGCGGACAGGGGACGGCAGATACGCAGTATTTT | TRBJ2-3 | TRBV5-5 | 14 | . | TRBD1
CASSRDSRYEQYF | TGTGCCAGCAGCCGGGACAGCCGCTACGAGCAGTACTTC | TRBJ2-7 | TRBV6-5 | 13 | few | TRBD1
CASSPGTGASYEQYF | TGTGCCAGCAGCCCAGGGACAGGGGCGTCGTACGAGCAGTACTTC | TRBJ2-7 | TRBV7-3 | 15 | . | TRBD1
CASSLRGLSSSYEQYF | TGTGCCAGCAGTTTAAGGGGGCTATCCAGCTCCTACGAGCAGTACTTC | TRBJ2-7 | TRBV28 | 16 | . | TRBD1
CASSRISGNTDTQYF | TGTGCCAGCAGCCGAATCAGCGGAAACACAGATACGCAGTATTTT | TRBJ2-3 | TRBV4-2 | 15 | . | .
CATRGSGSTDTQYF | TGTGCCACCCGGGGTAGCGGGAGCACAGATACGCAGTATTTT | TRBJ2-3 | TRBV15 | 14 | . | TRBD2
CSVGPRDRISEQYF | TGCAGCGTTGGCCCCCGGGACAGAATTTCCGAGCAGTACTTC | TRBJ2-7 | TRBV29-1 | 14 | . | TRBD1
CASSPLYNEQFF | TGTGCCAGCAGTCCTCTCTACAATGAGCAGTTCTTC | TRBJ2-1 | TRBV27 | 12 | . | .
CASSSFWGGKAHTGELFF | TGTGCCAGCAGTTCGTTTTGGGGGGGGAAGGCGCACACCGGGGAGCTGTTTTTT | TRBJ2-2 | TRBV28 | 18 | once | TRBD2
CASIEGEGSYEQYF | TGTGCCAGCATCGAGGGCGAAGGATCCTACGAGCAGTACTTC | TRBJ2-7 | TRBV7-9 | 14 | . | .
CATSRDGDSYNEQFF | TGTGCCACCAGCAGAGACGGGGACTCCTACAATGAGCAGTTCTTC | TRBJ2-1 | TRBV15 | 15 | . | .
CASSHKATNTGELFF | TGCGCCAGCAGCCACAAAGCGACTAACACCGGGGAGCTGTTTTTT | TRBJ2-2 | TRBV4-1 | 15 | . | .
CASSEAGGQGGREQYF | TGTGCCAGCAGTGAAGCGGGAGGACAGGGAGGGAGAGAGCAGTACTTC | TRBJ2-5 | TRBV2 | 16 | . | .
CASSLDLDGQARYGYTF | TGTGCCAGCAGCTTAGACCTCGATGGACAGGCCCGCTATGGCTACACCTTC | TRBJ1-2 | TRBV7-9 | 17 | . | TRBD1
CASRTPTAGEVVGKLLF | TGTGCCAGCAGGACCCCGACGGCCGGGGAGGTTGTCGGAAAACTGCTTTTT | TRBJ1-4 | TRBV28 | 17 | . | .
CASSTGGWREQYF | TGTGCCAGTAGTACAGGGGGCTGGCGCGAGCAGTACTTC | TRBJ2-7 | TRBV28 | 13 | . | TRBD1
CASSGGVKNIQYF | TGTGCCAGTAGTGGAGGGGTCAAAAACATTCAGTACTTC | TRBJ2-4 | TRBV19 | 13 | . | .
CASRTGMHYGYTF | TGCGCCAGTAGAACAGGGATGCACTATGGCTACACCTTC | TRBJ1-2 | TRBV5-1 | 13 | once | .
CASSLGGVANYGYTF | TGTGCCAGCAGTTTAGGCGGGGTAGCTAACTATGGCTACACCTTC | TRBJ1-2 | TRBV28 | 15 | . | .
CASSLGQGWAGELFF | TGTGCCAGCAGCCTGGGACAGGGCTGGGCCGGGGAGCTGTTTTTT | TRBJ2-2 | TRBV28 | 15 | once | TRBD1
CASSYSQGVGANVLTF | TGTGCCAGCAGTTACTCTCAGGGGGTCGGGGCCAACGTCCTGACTTTC | TRBJ2-6 | TRBV6-6 | 16 | . | TRBD1
CASSQGRFNTGELFF | TGTGCCAGCAGCCAAGGGAGGTTCAACACCGGGGAGCTGTTTTTT | TRBJ2-2 | TRBV13 | 15 | few | .
CASSFCRDCSYNEQFF | TGTGCCAGCAGCTTCTGTCGAGACTGCTCCTACAATGAGCAGTTCTTC | TRBJ2-1 | TRBV7-2 | 16 | once | .
CSARRETQYF | TGCAGTGCTAGGCGGGAGACCCAGTACTTC | TRBJ2-5 | TRBV20-1 | 10 | . | .
CASSNAFYEQYF | TGTGCCAGCTCTAACGCGTTCTACGAGCAGTACTTC | TRBJ2-7 | TRBV19 | 12 | . | .
CASSTGGEQYF | TGTGCCAGCTCCACAGGTGGCGAGCAGTACTTC | TRBJ2-7 | TRBV6-5 | 11 | few | .
CSVGDITNYGYTF | TGCAGCGTTGGGGACATAACTAACTATGGCTACACCTTC | TRBJ1-2 | TRBV29-1 | 13 | . | .
CASSSKRGATDTQYF | TGCGCCAGCAGCTCAAAGCGGGGAGCCACAGATACGCAGTATTTT | TRBJ2-3 | TRBV5-1 | 15 | . | TRBD2
CASSSTGTKGANVLTF | TGTGCCAGTAGTTCTACCGGGACTAAGGGGGCCAACGTCCTGACTTTC | TRBJ2-6 | TRBV19 | 16 | . | TRBD2
CASSLEGTSAYEQYF | TGTGCCAGCAGCTTAGAGGGGACTAGCGCCTACGAGCAGTACTTC | TRBJ2-7 | TRBV7-2 | 15 | . | TRBD2
CASSYLRTGGGYGYTF | TGTGCCAGCAGTTACTTACGGACAGGGGGCGGCTATGGCTACACCTTC | TRBJ1-2 | TRBV6-5 | 16 | . | TRBD1
CAWSVLLQANYGYTF | TGTGCCTGGAGTGTGCTACTACAGGCTAACTATGGCTACACCTTC | TRBJ1-2 | TRBV30 | 15 | . | .
CATSRRGLAGVGKNIQYF | TGTGCCACCAGCAGGAGGGGACTAGCGGGAGTGGGCAAAAACATTCAGTACTTC | TRBJ2-4 | TRBV15 | 18 | once | TRBD2
CASSSLLGRGGTSTDTQYF | TGTGCCAGCAGTTCACTCCTAGGTCGGGGGGGAACTAGCACAGATACGCAGTATTTT | TRBJ2-3 | TRBV27 | 19 | . | TRBD2
CASSVVRYRGEEKLFF | TGTGCCAGCAGCGTAGTACGGTACAGGGGTGAAGAAAAACTGTTTTTT | TRBJ1-4 | TRBV9 | 16 | . | TRBD1